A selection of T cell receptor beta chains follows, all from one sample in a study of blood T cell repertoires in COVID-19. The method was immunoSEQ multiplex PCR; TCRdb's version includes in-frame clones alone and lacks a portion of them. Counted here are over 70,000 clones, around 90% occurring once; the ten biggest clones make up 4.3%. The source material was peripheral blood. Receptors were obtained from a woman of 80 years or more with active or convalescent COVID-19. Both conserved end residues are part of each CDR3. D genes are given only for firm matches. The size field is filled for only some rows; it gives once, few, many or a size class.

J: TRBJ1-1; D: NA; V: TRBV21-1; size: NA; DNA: TGTGCCAGCAGCAAAGGATCCCCGGACAGTTCGAACACTGAAGCTTTCTTT; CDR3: CASSKGSPDSSNTEAFF
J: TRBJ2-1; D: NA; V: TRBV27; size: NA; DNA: TGTGCCAGCAGTGCCCGGGACGGACTATCCTACAATGAGCAGTTCTTC; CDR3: CASSARDGLSYNEQFF
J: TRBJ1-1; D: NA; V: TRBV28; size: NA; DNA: TGTGCCAGCAGTTTAGGGGGCGTTGTAGCTTTCTTT; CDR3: CASSLGGVVAFF
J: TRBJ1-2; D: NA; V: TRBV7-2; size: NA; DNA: TGTGCCAGCAGCCCAAACGGGGCGGGGCCCTCTAGTTATGGCTACACCTTC; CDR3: CASSPNGAGPSSYGYTF
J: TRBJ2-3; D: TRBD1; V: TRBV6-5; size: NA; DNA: TGTGCCAGCAGTAGGACAGGGGGCCCAGATACGCAGTATTTT; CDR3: CASSRTGGPDTQYF
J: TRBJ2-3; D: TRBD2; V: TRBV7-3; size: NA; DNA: TGTGCCAGCAGCTTAACGGCGGGAGAGGAAACAGATACGCAGTATTTT; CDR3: CASSLTAGEETDTQYF
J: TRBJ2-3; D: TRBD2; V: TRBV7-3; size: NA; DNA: TGTGCCAGCAGCTCCCGGGGGGGGAGCACAGATACGCAGTATTTT; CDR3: CASSSRGGSTDTQYF
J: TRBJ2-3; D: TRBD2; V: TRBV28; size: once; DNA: TGTGCCAGCAGGCCTCCTAGCGGGAGAGGGACAGATACGCAGTATTTT; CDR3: CASRPPSGRGTDTQYF
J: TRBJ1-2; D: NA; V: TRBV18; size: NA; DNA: TGTGCCAGCACCGTTACAGCTAACTATGGCTACACCTTC; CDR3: CASTVTANYGYTF
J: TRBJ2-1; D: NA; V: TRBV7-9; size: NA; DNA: TGTGCCAGCAGCTCTCTTGCCGCGTCCTACAATGAGCAGTTCTTC; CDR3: CASSSLAASYNEQFF
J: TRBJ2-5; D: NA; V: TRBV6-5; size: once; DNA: TGTGCCAGCAGTTACTCGCCGGCGGTTGAGACCCAGTACTTC; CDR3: CASSYSPAVETQYF
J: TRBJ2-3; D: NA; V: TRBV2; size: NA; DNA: TGTGCCAGCAGTGTTAGCGGAGATACGCAGTATTTT; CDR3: CASSVSGDTQYF
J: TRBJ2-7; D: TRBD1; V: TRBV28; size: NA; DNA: TGTGCCAGCAGTTTTGGTTCAGGGGGAAGCTCCTACGAGCAGTACTTC; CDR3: CASSFGSGGSSYEQYF
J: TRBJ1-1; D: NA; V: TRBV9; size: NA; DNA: TGTGCCAGCAGCGTCGGGGGGGCGAACACTGAAGCTTTCTTT; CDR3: CASSVGGANTEAFF
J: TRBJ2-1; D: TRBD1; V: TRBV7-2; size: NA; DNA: TGTGCCAGCAGCTTCGACAGGGGTCGGAATGAGCAGTTCTTC; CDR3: CASSFDRGRNEQFF
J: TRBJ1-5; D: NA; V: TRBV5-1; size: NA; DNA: TGCGCCAGCAGCTTTGGACTGGAGGATCAGCCCCAGCATTTT; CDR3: CASSFGLEDQPQHF
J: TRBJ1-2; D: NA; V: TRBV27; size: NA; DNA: TGTGCCAGCAGTCGAACGAGAGGGCACTCTAACTATGGCTACACCTTC; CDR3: CASSRTRGHSNYGYTF
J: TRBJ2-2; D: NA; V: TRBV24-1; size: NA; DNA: TGTGCCACCAGTGATCTAACGACTCCGCGGGGTCGGTTTGAACACGGGGAGCTGTTTTTT; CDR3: CATSDLTTPRGRFEHGELFF
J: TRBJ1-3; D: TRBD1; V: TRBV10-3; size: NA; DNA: TGTGCCATCAGTGTAGACAGGGATACTGGAAACACCATATATTTT; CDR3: CAISVDRDTGNTIYF
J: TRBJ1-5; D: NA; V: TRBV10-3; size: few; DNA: TGTGCCGCCACGGCCGACTTCAATCAGCCCCAGCATTTT; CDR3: CAATADFNQPQHF
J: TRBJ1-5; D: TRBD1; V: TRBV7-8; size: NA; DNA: TGTGCCAGCAGCTTAATGACAGGGGAAGGTCAGCCCCAGCATTTT; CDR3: CASSLMTGEGQPQHF
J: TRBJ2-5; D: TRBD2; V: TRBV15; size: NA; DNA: TGTGCCACCGGTAGCGGGAGTGGGGAGACCCAGTACTTC; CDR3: CATGSGSGETQYF
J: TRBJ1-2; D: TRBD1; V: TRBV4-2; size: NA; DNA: TGTGTACAGGGGGGGAAGGATGGCTACACCTTC; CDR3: CVQGGKDGYTF
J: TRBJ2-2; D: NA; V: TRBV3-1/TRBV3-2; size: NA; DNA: TGTGCCAGCAGCCAGAACAGGGCCGGCGCCGGGGAGCTGTTTTTT; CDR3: CASSQNRAGAGELFF
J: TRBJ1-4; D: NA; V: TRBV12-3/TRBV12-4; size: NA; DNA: TGTGCCAGCAGGACTCAGGGGTATGGAAAACTGTTTTTT; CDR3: CASRTQGYGKLFF
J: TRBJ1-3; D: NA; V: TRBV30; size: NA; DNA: TGTGCCTGGGGGGGAGGGACTGGAAACACCATATATTTT; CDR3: CAWGGGTGNTIYF
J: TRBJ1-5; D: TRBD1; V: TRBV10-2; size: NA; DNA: TGCGCCAGCAGGGAAGGGGGCATCAGCAATCAGCCCCAGCATTTT; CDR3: CASREGGISNQPQHF
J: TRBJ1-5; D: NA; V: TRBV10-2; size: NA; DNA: TGCGCCAGCAGTGAGACTGCGGATCAGCCCCAGCATTTT; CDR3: CASSETADQPQHF
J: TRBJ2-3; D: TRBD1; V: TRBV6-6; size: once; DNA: TGTGCCAGCAGTTACACGGGACAGGGTCCGCAGTATTTT; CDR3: CASSYTGQGPQYF
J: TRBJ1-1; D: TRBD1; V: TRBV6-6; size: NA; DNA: TGTGCCAGCAGTTACGACAGGGGGAACACTGAAGCTTTCTTT; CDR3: CASSYDRGNTEAFF
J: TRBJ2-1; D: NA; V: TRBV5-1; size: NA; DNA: TGCGCCAGCAGCTGGGACACTTACAATGAGCAGTTCTTC; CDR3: CASSWDTYNEQFF
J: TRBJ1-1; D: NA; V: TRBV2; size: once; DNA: TGTGCCAGCAGCAATCTGAACACTGAAGCTTTCTTT; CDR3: CASSNLNTEAFF
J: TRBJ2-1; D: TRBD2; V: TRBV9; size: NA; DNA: TGTGCCAGCAGCGTAGTGGGACTAGCGGGGGGGCACAATGAGCAGTTCTTC; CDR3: CASSVVGLAGGHNEQFF
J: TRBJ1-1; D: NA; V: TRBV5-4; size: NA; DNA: TGTGCCAGCAGCTTGGGCGGGGGGCACGACACTGAAGCTTTCTTT; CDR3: CASSLGGGHDTEAFF
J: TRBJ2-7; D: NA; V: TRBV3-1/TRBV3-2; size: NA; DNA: TGTGCCAGCAGCCACGATGAGAGAGAGCAGTACTTC; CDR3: CASSHDEREQYF
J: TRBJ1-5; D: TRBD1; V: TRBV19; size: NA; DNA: TGTGCCAGTAGGACTGGACAGGGGGCTTATCAGCCCCAGCATTTT; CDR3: CASRTGQGAYQPQHF
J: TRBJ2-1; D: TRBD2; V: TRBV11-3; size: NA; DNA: TGTGCCAGCAGCTTAGATCGCACTAGCGGAGCCTACAATGAGCAGTTCTTC; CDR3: CASSLDRTSGAYNEQFF
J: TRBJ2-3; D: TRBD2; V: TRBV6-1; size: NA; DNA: TGTGCCAGCAGTGAAATGGGAGCGGGAGGCACAGATACGCAGTATTTT; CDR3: CASSEMGAGGTDTQYF
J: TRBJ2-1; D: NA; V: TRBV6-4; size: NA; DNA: TGTGCCAGCAGTTCAGAAGGGGGACCGGGGAAGCAGTTCTTC; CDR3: CASSSEGGPGKQFF
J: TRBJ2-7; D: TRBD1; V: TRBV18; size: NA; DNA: TGTGCCAGCTCGAGCGACAGGGAGGAGCAGTACTTC; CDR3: CASSSDREEQYF
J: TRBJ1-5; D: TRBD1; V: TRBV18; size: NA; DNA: TGTGCCAGCTCAATGGGGACAGGTAGAAGCAATCAGCCCCAGCATTTT; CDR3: CASSMGTGRSNQPQHF
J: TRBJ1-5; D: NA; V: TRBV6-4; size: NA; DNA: TGTGCCAGCAGTGAGGTCGTTGGCCAGCCCCAGCATTTT; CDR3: CASSEVVGQPQHF
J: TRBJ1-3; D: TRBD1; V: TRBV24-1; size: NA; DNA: TGTGCCACCGGCGGGACAGATAGGACCATATATTTT; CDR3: CATGGTDRTIYF
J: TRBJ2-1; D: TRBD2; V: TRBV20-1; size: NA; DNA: TGCAGTGCTAGTGCCCCCGGACTAGCGGGATACAATGAGCAGTTCTTC; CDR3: CSASAPGLAGYNEQFF
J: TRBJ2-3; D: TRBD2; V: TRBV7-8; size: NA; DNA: TGTGCCAGCAGCCCGGGGACTAGCGGCCGCACAGATACGCAGTATTTT; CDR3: CASSPGTSGRTDTQYF
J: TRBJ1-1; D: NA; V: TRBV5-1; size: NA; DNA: TGCGCCAGCAGCTTGGATATCCTAACAGGGAACCCCCGGAACACTGAAGCTTTCTTT; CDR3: CASSLDILTGNPRNTEAFF
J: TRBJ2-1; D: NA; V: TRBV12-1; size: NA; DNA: TGTGCCAGCAGCTCCCGGGTCGAGAGGGAAACCTACAATGAGCAGTTCTTC; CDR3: CASSSRVERETYNEQFF
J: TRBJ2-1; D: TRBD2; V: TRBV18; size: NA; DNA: TGTGCCAGCTGCCTAGCGGGAGGTTCCTACAATGAGCAGTTCTTC; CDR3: CASCLAGGSYNEQFF
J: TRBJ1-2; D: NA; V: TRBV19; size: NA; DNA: TGTGCCAGTACCCCTCCCCTGGCAGGGCGAGGTAACTATGGCTACACCTTC; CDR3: CASTPPLAGRGNYGYTF
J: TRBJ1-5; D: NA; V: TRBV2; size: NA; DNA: TGTGCCAGCAGTGAATTAGCGGGCTTGGGCAATCAGCCCCAGCATTTT; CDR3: CASSELAGLGNQPQHF
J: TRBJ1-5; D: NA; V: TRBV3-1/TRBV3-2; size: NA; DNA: TGTGCCAGCAGCCCCGGCCCAACAGGGAATAGCAATCAGCCCCAGCATTTT; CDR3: CASSPGPTGNSNQPQHF